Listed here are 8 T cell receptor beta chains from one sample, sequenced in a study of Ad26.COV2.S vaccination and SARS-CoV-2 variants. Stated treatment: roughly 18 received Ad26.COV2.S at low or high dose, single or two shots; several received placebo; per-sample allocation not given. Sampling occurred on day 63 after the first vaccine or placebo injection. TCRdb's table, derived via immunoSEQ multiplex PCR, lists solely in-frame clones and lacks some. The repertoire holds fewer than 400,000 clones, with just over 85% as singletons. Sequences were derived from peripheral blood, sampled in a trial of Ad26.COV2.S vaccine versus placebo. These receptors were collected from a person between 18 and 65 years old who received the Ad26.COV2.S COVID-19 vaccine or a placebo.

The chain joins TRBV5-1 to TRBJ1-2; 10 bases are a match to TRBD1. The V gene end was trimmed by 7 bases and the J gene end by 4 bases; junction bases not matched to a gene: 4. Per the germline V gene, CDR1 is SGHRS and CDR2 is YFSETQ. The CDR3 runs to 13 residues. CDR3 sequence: CASRDRGLYGYTF. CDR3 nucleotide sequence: TGCGCCAGCCGGGACAGGGGACTCTATGGCTACACCTTC.

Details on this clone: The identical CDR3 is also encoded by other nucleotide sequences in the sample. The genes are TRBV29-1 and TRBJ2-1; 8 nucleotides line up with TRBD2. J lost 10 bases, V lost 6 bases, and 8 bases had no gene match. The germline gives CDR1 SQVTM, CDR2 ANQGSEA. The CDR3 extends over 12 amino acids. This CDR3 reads CSVVAGGREQFF. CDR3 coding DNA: TGCAGCGTGGTGGCGGGGGGCAGGGAGCAGTTCTTC.

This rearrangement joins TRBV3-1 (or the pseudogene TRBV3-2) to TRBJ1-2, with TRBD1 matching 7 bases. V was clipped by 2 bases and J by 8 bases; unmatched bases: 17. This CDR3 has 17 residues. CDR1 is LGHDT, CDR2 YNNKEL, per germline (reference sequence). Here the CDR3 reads CASSQLSPNRGLRGYTF. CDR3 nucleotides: TGTGCCAGCAGCCAATTGTCCCCAAACAGGGGTTTAAGGGGCTACACCTTC.

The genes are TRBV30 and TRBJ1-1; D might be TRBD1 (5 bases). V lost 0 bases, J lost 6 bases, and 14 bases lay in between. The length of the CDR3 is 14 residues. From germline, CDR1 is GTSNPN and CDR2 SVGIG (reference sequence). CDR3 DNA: TGTGCCTGGAGTGTCGGGTCCGGGGCGTCTGAAGCTTTCTTT. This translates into CAWSVGSGASEAFF.

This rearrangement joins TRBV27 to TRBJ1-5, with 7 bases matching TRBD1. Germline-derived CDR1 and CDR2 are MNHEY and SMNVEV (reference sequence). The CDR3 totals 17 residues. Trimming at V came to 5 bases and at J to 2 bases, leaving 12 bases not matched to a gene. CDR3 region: CASSPTSGGRGNQPQHF. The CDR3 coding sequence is TGTGCCAGCAGTCCCACTTCAGGGGGAAGGGGCAATCAGCCCCAGCATTTT.

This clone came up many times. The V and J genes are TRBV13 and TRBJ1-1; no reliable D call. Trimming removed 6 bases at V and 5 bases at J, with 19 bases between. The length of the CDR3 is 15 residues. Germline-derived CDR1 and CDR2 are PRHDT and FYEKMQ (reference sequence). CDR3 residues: CASRAEADRRTEAFF. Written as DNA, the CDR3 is TGTGCCAGCAGAGCTGAGGCGGACCGGAGGACTGAAGCTTTCTTT.

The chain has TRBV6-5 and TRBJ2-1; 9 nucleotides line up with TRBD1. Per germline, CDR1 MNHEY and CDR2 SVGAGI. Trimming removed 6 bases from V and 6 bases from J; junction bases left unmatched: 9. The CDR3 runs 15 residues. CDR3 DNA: TGTGCCAGCAGCGCACAGGGGGCGCAGGGCAATGAGCAGTTCTTC. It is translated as CASSAQGAQGNEQFF.

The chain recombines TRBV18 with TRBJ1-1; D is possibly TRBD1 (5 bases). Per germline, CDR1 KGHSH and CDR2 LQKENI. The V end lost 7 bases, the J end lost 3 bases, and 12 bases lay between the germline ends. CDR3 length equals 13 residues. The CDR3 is CASCQGIDTEAFF. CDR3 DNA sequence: TGTGCCAGCTGCCAGGGTATCGACACTGAAGCTTTCTTT.